The clone carrying this T cell receptor beta chain has a single count. The sample originates from a study of control samples from healthy donors and cancer patients. The germline gives CDR1 KGHSH, CDR2 LQKENI. The CDR3 consists of 16 residues. Trimming pared 3 bases from V and 0 bases from J, leaving 11 bases between. Data came from immunoSEQ multiplex PCR; TCRdb stores just in-frame clones and leaves some out. The sample has 120,000 or so clones, approximately 90% seen once. The clonotype was recovered from a woman younger than 30 in good health. The specimen was blood. This chain uses TRBV18 with TRBJ2-2; no clear D gene. The CDR3 region has the DNA TGTGCCAGCTCACCTGCATTAGTTACGAACACCGGGGAGCTGTTTTTT. This encodes CASSPALVTNTGELFF.